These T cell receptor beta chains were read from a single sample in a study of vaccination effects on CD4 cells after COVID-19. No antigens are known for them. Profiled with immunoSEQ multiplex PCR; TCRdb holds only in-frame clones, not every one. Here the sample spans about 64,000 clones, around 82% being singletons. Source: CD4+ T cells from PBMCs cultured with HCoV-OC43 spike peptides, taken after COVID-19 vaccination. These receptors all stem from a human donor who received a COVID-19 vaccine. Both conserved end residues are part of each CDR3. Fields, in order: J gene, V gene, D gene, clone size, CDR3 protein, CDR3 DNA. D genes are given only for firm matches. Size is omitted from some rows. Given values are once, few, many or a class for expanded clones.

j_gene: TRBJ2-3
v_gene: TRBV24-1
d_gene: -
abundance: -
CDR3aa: CATSDSRGIDTQYF
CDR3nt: TGTGCCACCAGTGATTCCCGGGGAATAGATACGCAGTATTTT

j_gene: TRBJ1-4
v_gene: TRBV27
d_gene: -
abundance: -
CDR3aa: CASSPIRGGEKLFF
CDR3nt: TGTGCCAGCAGCCCAATAAGGGGCGGTGAAAAACTGTTTTTT

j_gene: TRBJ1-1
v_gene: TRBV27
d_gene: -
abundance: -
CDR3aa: CASSPRPGGNTEAFF
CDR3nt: TGTGCCAGCAGTCCCCGTCCCGGGGGGAACACTGAAGCTTTCTTT

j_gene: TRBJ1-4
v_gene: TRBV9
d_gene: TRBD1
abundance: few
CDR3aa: CASSLGAQDRAREKLFF
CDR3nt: TGTGCCAGCAGCCTAGGGGCCCAGGACAGGGCTAGAGAAAAACTGTTTTTT

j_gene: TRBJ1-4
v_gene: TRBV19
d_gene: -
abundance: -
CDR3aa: CASSIGGHKLFF
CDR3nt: TGTGCCAGTAGTATAGGAGGGCACAAACTGTTTTTT

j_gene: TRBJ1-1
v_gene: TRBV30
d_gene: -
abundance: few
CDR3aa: CAWSAGQQNTEAFF
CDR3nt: TGTGCCTGGAGTGCCGGACAGCAGAACACTGAAGCTTTCTTT

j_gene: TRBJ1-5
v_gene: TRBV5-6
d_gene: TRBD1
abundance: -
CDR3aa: CASSQRDRGNQPQHF
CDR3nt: TGTGCCAGCAGCCAGAGGGACAGGGGGAATCAGCCCCAGCATTTT

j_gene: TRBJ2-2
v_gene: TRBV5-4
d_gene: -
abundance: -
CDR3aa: CASSLDAGTGELFF
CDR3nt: TGTGCCAGCAGCTTGGATGCGGGGACCGGGGAGCTGTTTTTT

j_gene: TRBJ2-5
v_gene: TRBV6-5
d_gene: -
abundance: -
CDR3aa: CASRIRAEETQYF
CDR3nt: TGTGCCAGCCGTATACGGGCGGAAGAGACCCAGTACTTC

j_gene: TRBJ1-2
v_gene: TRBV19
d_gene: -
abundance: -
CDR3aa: CASSIADISLGYTF
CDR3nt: TGTGCCAGTAGTATTGCCGACATTTCGCTCGGCTACACCTTC

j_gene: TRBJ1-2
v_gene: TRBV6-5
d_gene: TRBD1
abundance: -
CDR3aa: CASRDRGQTFYGYTF
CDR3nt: TGTGCCAGCAGAGACAGGGGCCAGACTTTCTATGGCTACACCTTC

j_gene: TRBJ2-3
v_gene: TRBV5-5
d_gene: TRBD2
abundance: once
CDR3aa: CASNGGGGISTDTQYF
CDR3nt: TGTGCCAGTAATGGTGGCGGGGGAATTAGCACAGATACGCAGTATTTT

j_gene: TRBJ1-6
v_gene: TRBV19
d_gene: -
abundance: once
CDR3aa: CASSSDRTYNSPLHF
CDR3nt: TGTGCCAGTAGTTCCGACAGGACTTATAATTCACCCCTCCACTTT

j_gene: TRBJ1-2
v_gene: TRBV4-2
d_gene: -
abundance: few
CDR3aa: CASSQGWQLLRGYTF
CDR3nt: TGTGCCAGCAGCCAAGGGTGGCAGCTCCTCCGCGGCTACACCTTC

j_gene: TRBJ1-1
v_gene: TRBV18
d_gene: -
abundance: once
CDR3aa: CASSRENTEAFF
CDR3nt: TGTGCCAGCTCACGGGAGAACACTGAAGCTTTCTTT

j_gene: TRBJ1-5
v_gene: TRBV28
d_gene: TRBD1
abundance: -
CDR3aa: CASSLGQDARPQHF
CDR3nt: TGTGCCAGCAGTCTCGGACAGGACGCGCGGCCCCAGCATTTT

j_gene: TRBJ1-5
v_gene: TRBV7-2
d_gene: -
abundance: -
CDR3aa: CASSLTNGQRLYSNQPQHF
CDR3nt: TGTGCCAGCAGCCTTACTAATGGACAGAGACTATATAGCAATCAGCCCCAGCATTTT

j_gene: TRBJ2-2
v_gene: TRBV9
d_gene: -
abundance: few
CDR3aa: CASSVFTGELFF
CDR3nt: TGTGCCAGCAGCGTGTTTACCGGGGAGCTGTTTTTT

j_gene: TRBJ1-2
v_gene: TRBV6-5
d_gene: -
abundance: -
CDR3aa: CASSYSRDYGYTF
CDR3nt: TGTGCCAGCAGTTACTCGAGGGACTATGGCTACACCTTC

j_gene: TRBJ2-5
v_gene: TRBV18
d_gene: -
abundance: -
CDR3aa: CASSPLPRTPQETQYF
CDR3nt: TGTGCCAGCTCCCCACTTCCCCGGACGCCCCAAGAGACCCAGTACTTC